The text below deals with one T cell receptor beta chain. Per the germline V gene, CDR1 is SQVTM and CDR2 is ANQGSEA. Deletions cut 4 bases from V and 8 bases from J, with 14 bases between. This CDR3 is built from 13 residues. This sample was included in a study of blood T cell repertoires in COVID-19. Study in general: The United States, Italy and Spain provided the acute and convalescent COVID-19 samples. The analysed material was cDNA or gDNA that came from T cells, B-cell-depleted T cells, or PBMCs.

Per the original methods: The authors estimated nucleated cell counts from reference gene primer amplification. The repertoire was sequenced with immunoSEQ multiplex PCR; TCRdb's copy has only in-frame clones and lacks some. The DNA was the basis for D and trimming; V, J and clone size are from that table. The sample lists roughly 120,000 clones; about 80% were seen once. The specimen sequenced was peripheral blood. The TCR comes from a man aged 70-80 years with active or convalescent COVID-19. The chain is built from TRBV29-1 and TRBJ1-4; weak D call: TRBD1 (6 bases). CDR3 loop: CSVVQGKTEKLFF. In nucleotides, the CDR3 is TGCAGCGTTGTTCAGGGGAAAACAGAAAAACTGTTTTTT.